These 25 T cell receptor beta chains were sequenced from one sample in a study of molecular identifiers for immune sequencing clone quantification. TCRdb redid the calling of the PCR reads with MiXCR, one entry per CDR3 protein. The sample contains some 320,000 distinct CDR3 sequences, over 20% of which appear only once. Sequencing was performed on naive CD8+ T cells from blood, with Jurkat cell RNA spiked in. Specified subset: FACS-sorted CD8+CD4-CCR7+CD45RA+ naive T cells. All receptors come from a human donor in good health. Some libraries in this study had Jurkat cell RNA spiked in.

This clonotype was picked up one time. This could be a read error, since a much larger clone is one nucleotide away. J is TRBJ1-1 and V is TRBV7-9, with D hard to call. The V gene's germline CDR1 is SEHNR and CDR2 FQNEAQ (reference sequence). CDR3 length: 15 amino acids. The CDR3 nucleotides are TGTGCCAGCAGGCCCCCAGCTGTTTCGGGCCCTGAAGCTTCCTTT. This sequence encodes CASRPPAVSGPEASF.

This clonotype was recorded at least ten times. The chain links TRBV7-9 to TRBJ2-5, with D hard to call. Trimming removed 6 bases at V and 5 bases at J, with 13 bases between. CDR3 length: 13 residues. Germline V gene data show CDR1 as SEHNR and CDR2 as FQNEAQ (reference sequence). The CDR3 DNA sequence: TGTGCCAGCAGTGTGAGCGATCCGGAGACCCAGTACTTC. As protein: CASSVSDPETQYF. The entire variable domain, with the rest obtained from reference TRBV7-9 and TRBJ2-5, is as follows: DTGVSQNPRHKITKRGQNVTFRCDPISEHNRLYWYRQTLGQGPEFLTYFQNEAQLEKSRLLSDRFSAERPKGSFSTLEIQRTEQGDSAMYLCASSVSDPETQYFGPGTRLLVL.

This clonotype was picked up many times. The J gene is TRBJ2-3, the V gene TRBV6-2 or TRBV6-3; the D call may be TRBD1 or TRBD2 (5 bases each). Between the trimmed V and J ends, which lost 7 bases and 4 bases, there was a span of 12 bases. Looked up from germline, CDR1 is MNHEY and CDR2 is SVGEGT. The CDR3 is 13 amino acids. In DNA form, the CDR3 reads TGTGCCAGCAATCGGGGCCTCGCAGATACGCAGTATTTT. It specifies CASNRGLADTQYF.

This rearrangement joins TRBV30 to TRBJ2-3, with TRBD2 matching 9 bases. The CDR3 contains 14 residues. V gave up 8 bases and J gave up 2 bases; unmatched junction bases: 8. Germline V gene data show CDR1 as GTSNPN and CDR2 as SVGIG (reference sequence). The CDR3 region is CAGGGLAITDTQYF. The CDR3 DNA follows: TGTGCCGGGGGGGGACTAGCCATCACAGATACGCAGTATTTT.

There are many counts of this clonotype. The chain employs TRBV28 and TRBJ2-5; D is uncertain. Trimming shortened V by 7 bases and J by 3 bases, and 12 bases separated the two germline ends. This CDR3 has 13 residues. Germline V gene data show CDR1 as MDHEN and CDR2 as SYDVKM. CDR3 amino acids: CASTLRLEETQYF. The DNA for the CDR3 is TGTGCCAGCACCCTTAGGCTGGAAGAGACCCAGTACTTC.

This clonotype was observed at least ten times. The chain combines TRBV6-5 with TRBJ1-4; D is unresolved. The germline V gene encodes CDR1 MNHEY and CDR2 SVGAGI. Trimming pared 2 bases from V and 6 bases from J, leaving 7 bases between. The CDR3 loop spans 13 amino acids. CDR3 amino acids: CASSYGGYEKLFF. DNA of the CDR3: TGTGCCAGCAGTTACGGCGGATATGAAAAACTGTTTTTT.

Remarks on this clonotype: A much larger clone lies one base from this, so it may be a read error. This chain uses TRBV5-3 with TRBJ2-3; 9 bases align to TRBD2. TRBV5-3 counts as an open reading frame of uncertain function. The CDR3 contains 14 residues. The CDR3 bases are TGTGCCAGCAGCTATAGCGGGGGTGTCGATGCGCAGTATTTT. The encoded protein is CASSYSGGVDAQYF.

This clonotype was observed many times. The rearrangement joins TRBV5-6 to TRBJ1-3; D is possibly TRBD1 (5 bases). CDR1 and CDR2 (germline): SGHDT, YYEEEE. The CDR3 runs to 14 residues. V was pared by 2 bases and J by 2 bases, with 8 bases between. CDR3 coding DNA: TGTGCCAGCAGCTTAGGGACTGCTGGAAACACCATATATTTT. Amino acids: CASSLGTAGNTIYF. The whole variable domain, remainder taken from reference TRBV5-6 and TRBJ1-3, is DAGVTQSPTHLIKTRGQQVTLRCSPKSGHDTVSWYQQALGQGPQFIFQYYEEEERQRGNFPDRFSGHQFPNYSSELNVNALLLGDSALYLCASSLGTAGNTIYFGEGSWLTVV.

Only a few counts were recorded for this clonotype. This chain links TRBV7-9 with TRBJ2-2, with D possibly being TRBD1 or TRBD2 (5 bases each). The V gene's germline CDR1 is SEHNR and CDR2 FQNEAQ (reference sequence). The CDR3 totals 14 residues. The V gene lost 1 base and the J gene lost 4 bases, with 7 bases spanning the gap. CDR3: CASSLEGTTGELFF. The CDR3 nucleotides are TGTGCCAGCAGCTTAGAAGGGACCACCGGGGAGCTGTTTTTT.

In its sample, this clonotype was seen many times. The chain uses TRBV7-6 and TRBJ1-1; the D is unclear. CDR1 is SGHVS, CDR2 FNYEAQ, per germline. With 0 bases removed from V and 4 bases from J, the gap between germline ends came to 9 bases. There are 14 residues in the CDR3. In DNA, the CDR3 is TGTGCCAGCAGCTTAGCTCCCCTTGGCACTGAAGCTTTCTTT. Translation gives CASSLAPLGTEAFF.

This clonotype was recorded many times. CDR3 protein: CASSFRAGGGETQYF. Written as DNA, the CDR3 is TGTGCCAGCAGCTTCCGAGCGGGGGGTGGGGAGACCCAGTACTTC. The V gene is TRBV7-8, the J gene TRBJ2-5; 9 positions match TRBD2. Germline V gene lookup returns CDR1 SGHVS and CDR2 FQNEAQ. V was pared by 3 bases and J by 5 bases, with 7 bases of the junction left unmatched. CDR3 length: 15 amino acids.

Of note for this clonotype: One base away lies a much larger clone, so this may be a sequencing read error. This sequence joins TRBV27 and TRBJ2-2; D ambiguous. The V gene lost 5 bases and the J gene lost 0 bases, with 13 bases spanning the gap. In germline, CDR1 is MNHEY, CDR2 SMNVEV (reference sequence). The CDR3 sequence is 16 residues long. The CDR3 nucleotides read TGTGCCAGCAGTACCTCCAAGCTCTCGAACACCGGGGAGCTGTTTTTT. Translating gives CASSTSKLSNTGELFF.

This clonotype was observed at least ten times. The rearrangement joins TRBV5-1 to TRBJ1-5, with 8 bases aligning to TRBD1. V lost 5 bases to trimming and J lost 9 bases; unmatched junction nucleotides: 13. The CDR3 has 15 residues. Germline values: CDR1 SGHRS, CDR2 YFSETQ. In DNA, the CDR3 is TGCGCCAGCAGTCTGGACAGGGCCCCCCATGGGCCCCAGCATTTT. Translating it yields CASSLDRAPHGPQHF.

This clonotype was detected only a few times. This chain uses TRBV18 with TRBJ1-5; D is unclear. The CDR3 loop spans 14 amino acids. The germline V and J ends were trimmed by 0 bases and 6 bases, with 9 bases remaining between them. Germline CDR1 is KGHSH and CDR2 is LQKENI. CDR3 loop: CASSPPFLCQPQHF. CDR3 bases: TGTGCCAGCTCACCACCGTTCTTGTGTCAGCCCCAGCATTTT.

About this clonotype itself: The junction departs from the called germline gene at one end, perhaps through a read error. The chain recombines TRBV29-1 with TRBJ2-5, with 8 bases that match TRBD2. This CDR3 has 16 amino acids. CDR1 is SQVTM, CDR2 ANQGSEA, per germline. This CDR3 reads CSVERGAGGPQGTQYF. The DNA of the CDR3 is TGCAGCGTTGAGAGAGGCGCGGGGGGCCCACAAGGGACCCAGTACTTC. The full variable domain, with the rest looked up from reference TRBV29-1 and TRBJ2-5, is SAVISQKPSRDICQRGTSLTIQCQVDSQVTMMFWYRQQPGQSLTLIATANQGSEATYESGFVIDKFPISRPNLTFSTLTVSNMSPEDSSIYLCSVERGAGGPQGTQYFGPGTRLLVL.

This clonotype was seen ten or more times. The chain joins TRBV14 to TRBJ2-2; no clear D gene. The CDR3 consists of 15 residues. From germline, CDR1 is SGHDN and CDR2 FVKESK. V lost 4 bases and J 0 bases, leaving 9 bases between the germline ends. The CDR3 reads CASSLRVANTGELFF. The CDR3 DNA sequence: TGTGCCAGCAGCCTCCGTGTTGCGAACACCGGGGAGCTGTTTTTT.

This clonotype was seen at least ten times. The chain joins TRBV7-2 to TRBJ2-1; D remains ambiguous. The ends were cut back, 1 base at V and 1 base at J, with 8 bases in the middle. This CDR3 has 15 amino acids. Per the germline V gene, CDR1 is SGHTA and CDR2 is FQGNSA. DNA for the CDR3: TGTGCCAGCAGCTTAGTAGGGTTATCCTACAATGAGCAGTTCTTC. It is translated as CASSLVGLSYNEQFF.

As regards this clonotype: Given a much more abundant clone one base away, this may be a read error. In DNA, the CDR3 is TGTGCCAGCAGGCGGGAGCTTGTCGCAGATACGCAGTATTTT. It specifies CASRRELVADTQYF. The chain employs TRBV27 and TRBJ2-3, with 7 bases aligning to TRBD2. V lost 6 bases and J lost 4; bases outside the gene matches: 7. This CDR3 has 14 residues. Looked up from germline, CDR1 is MNHEY and CDR2 is SMNVEV (reference sequence).

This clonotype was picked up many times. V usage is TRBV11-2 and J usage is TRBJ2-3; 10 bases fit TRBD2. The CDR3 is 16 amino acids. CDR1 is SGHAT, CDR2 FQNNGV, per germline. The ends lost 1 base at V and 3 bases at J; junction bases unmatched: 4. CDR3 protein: CASSLGSGLATDTQYF. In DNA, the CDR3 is TGTGCCAGCAGCTTAGGATCGGGACTAGCGACAGATACGCAGTATTTT.

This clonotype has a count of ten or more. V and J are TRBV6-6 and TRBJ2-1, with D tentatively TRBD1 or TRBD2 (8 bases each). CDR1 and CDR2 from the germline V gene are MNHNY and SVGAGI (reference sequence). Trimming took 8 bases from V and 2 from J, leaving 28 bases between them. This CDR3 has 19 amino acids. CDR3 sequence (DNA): TGTGCCAGCCTACTTGGGACAGGTAAACTAGCGGCCCCCTACAATGAGCAGTTCTTC. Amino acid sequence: CASLLGTGKLAAPYNEQFF.

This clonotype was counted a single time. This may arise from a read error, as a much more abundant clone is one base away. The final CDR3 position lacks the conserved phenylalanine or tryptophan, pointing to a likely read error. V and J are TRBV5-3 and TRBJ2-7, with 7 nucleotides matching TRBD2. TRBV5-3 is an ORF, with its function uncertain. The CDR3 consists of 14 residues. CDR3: CASSLDGGTYEQYS. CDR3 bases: TGTGCCAGCAGCTTGGACGGGGGGACCTACGAGCAGTACTCC.

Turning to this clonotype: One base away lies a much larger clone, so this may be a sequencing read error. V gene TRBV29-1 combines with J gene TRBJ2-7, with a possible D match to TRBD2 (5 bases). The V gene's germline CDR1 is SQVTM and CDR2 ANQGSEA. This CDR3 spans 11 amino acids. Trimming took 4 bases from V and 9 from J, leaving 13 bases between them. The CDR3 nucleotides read TGCAGCGTTGGGGTGGGTCGGGGGCAGTACTTC. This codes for CSVGVGRGQYF.

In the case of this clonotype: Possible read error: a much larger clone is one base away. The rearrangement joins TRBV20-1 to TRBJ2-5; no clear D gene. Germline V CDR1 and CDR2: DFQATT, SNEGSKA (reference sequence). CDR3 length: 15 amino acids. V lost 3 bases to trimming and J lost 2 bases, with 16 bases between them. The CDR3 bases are TGCAGTGCTAGTTCGGTTCTCCTGAGGCAAGAGACCCAGTACTTC. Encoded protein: CSASSVLLRQETQYF.

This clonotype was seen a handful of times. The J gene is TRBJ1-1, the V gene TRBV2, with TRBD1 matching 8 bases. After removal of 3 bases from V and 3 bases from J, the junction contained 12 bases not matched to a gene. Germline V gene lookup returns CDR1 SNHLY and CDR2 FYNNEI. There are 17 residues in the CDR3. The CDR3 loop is CASSDFFTGGGYTEAFF. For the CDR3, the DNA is TGTGCCAGCAGTGATTTCTTTACAGGGGGAGGTTACACTGAAGCTTTCTTT.

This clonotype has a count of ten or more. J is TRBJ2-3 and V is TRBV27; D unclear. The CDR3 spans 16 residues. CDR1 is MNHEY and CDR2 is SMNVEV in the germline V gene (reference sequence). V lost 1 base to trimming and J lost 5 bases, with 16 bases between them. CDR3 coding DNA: TGTGCCAGCAGTTTATTTCTGGGGTGGGATGGAGATACGCAGTATTTT. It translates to CASSLFLGWDGDTQYF.